This TCR beta chain is from a study of blood T cell repertoires in COVID-19. The wider study: From the United States, Italy and Spain came samples of acute and convalescent COVID-19. Sample material is recorded as cDNA or gDNA derived from T cells, B-cell-depleted T cells, or PBMCs.

Original handling: Reference gene primers were amplified, and this amplification served to estimate nucleated cell counts. Repertoires were generated with immunoSEQ multiplex PCR, while TCRdb's copy carries only in-frame clones and drops some. That table supplies the V and J calls and clone size; D and trimming were determined from the DNA. The sample has 300,000 to 350,000 clones; under 95% are singletons. The CDR3 sequence is 15 residues long. Germline V gives CDR1 SEHNR, CDR2 FQNEAQ (reference sequence). V lost 1 base and J lost 4, with 11 bases in between. This clonotype originated in a woman in her late teens or twenties who had recovered from COVID-19. The genes are TRBV7-9 and TRBJ1-3; the D is unclear. Sequencing input: peripheral blood. This CDR3 is CASSLGRYLGNTIYF. The CDR3 DNA reads TGTGCCAGCAGCTTAGGGCGGTACCTCGGAAACACCATATATTTT.